This T cell receptor (beta chain) was sequenced during a study of blood T cell repertoires in COVID-19. Study summary: COVID-19 samples from acute and convalescent phases originated in the United States, Italy and Spain. Nucleic acid was either cDNA or gDNA, and it came from T cells, B-cell-depleted T cells, or PBMCs.

In its sample, this clone was seen a few times. Germline loops: CDR1 SGHRS, CDR2 YFSETQ. Trimming pared 0 bases from V and 5 bases from J, leaving 8 bases between. This CDR3 spans 14 amino acids. As originally analysed: How many nucleated cells were present was estimated from reference gene primer amplification. The repertoire was sequenced with immunoSEQ multiplex PCR; TCRdb's copy has only in-frame clones and lacks some. V, J and clone size are taken as reported in that table, and D and trimming were inferred from the DNA itself. The sample shows about 200,000 clones, around 84% of them seen only once.

This chain joins TRBV5-1 and TRBJ1-4; D is undetermined. This sequence originates from a human donor in a cohort sampled during active COVID-19. Sequencing input: peripheral blood. Here the CDR3 DNA reads TGCGCCAGCAGCTTGGTCTCGGGAAATGAAAAACTGTTTTTT. Translating gives CASSLVSGNEKLFF.